This TCR beta chain originates from a study of monozygotic twins with inflammatory bowel disease. CDR1 and CDR2 (germline): SGHNT, YYREEE (reference sequence). This CDR3 is built from 15 residues. UMIs were attached via template switching, each with a 6-nucleotide sample barcode. For each CDR3 protein, TCRdb gives one entry from its re-call of the 5' RACE reads, without DNA. The sample data list 300,000 to 400,000 distinct CDR3 sequences. Sequenced material: blood. This TCR was recovered from a human donor with ulcerative colitis or Crohn's disease, or a healthy co-twin of an affected twin (not recorded which). V usage is TRBV5-4 and J usage is TRBJ1-3; TCRdb designates TRBD1, a call that cannot be tested without DNA. The CDR3 region is CASSPTDREGNTIYF. Filled out from reference TRBV5-4 and TRBJ1-3, the complete variable domain reads ETGVTQSPTHLIKTRGQQVTLRCSSQSGHNTVSWYQQALGQGPQFIFQYYREEENGRGNFPPRFSGLQFPNYSSELNVNALELDDSALYLCASSPTDREGNTIYFGEGSWLTVV.